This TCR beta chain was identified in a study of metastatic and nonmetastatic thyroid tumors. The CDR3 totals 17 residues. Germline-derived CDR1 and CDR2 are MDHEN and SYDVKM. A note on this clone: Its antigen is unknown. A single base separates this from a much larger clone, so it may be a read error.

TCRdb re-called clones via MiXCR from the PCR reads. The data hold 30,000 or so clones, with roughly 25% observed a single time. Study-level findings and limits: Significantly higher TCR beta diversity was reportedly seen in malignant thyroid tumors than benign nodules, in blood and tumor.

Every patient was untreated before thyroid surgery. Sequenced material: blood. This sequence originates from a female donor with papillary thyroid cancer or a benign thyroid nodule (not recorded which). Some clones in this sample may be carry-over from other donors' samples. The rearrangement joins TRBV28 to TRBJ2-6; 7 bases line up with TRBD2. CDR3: CASTTREGISGADVLTF. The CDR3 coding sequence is TGTGCCAGCACTACGAGGGAGGGGATATCTGGGGCCGACGTCCTGACTTTC.